The 22 T cell receptor beta chains presented below share a single source sample, sequenced in a study of T cells in Graves' hyperthyroidism and ophthalmopathy (dated 2019 in TCRdb). The receptor library was made with multiplex PCR. Sequencing took place on an Illumina HiSeq 2000. The TCR beta CDR3 regions were amplified from RNA transcripts. A first-round RT-PCR of the TCR CDR3 used the HTBI primer set with the Qiagen OneStep RT-PCR kit. TCRdb passed the public sequencing reads through fastp at Q25 and MiXCR, retaining productive beta sequences. Records with the same CDR3 protein are collapsed into one entry carrying the most frequent genes and DNA. This sample holds approximately 600,000 distinct CDR3 sequences; around 21% were observed only once. Under 35% of the sample belongs to the ten largest clones. The sample was blood. The receptor set was obtained from a man aged 25 to 40 with Graves' ophthalmopathy.

V is TRBV2 and J is TRBJ2-1, with D perhaps matching TRBD1 (6 bases). The CDR3 sequence is 15 residues long. The V gene's germline CDR1 is SNHLY and CDR2 FYNNEI. V was cut by 5 bases and J by 0 bases, with 11 bases left in between. CDR3 loop: CASSKDRSSYNEQFF. For the CDR3, the DNA is TGTGCCAGCAGTAAAGACAGGAGCTCCTACAATGAGCAGTTCTTC.

This clonotype has just a few counts. V usage is TRBV5-1 and J usage is TRBJ2-6; D is perhaps TRBD1 (6 bases). Trimming took 4 bases from V and 0 from J, leaving 11 bases between them. CDR3 length: 16 amino acids. The germline gives CDR1 SGHRS, CDR2 YFSETQ. The CDR3 sequence: CASSPRGPSGANVLTF. In DNA, the CDR3 is TGCGCCAGCAGCCCCAGGGGCCCCTCTGGGGCCAACGTCCTGACTTTC.

This chain links TRBV6-1 with TRBJ1-4, with D possibly being TRBD1 (6 bases). Germline V gene data show CDR1 as MNHNS and CDR2 as SASEGT. V lost 6 bases, J lost 1 base, and 9 bases lay in between. The CDR3 consists of 14 residues. In nucleotides, the CDR3 is TGTGCCAGCAGACCAGGGGTAACTAATGAAAAACTGTTTTTT. As protein: CASRPGVTNEKLFF.

This clonotype was seen ten or more times. The chain carries TRBV3-1 and TRBJ2-7, with 13 bases matching TRBD2. Trimming cost V 0 bases and J 7 bases; bases outside gene matches: 3. There are 15 residues in the CDR3. From germline, CDR1 is LGHDT and CDR2 YNNKEL (reference sequence). CDR3 nucleotide sequence: TGTGCCAGCAGCCAAGACGGACTAGCGGGAGCTGAGCAGTACTTC. Protein sequence: CASSQDGLAGAEQYF.

The sample holds many counts of this clonotype. V usage is TRBV20-1 and J usage is TRBJ2-7; no reliable D call. The germline CDR1 and CDR2 sequences are DFQATT and SNEGSKA (reference sequence). The CDR3 is 12 amino acids. V dropped 4 bases and J dropped 3 bases, with 10 bases sitting between them. CDR3 bases: TGCAGTGCTACACTTGACCGCTACGAGCAGTACTTC. Its translation: CSATLDRYEQYF.

This clonotype has more than one count but fewer than ten. The V gene is TRBV6-1, the J gene TRBJ1-5, with no clear D. CDR3 length: 13 residues. Germline values: CDR1 MNHNS, CDR2 SASEGT. V lost 3 bases, J lost 4 bases, and 7 bases lay in between. The CDR3 sequence: CASSDTRNQPQHF. The CDR3 nucleotides read TGTGCCAGCAGTGATACAAGGAATCAGCCCCAGCATTTT.

The CDR3 is CASSPSMTSGGVEQYF. The DNA of the CDR3 is TGCGCCAGCAGCCCTTCGATGACTAGCGGCGGGGTCGAGCAGTACTTC. This rearrangement joins TRBV4-3 to TRBJ2-7; 9 bases match TRBD2. Trimming cost V 4 bases and J 6 bases; bases outside gene matches: 13. This CDR3 has 16 amino acids. The germline V gene has CDR1 LGHNA and CDR2 YSLEER.

The J gene is TRBJ2-1, the V gene TRBV4-3; 8 bases map to TRBD2. Germline CDR1 is LGHNA and CDR2 is YSLEER. Germline trimming cut 0 bases from V and 3 bases from J; bases unmatched to any gene: 4. This CDR3 spans 16 amino acids. The CDR3 DNA is TGCGCCAGCAGCCAAGAGAGGCGGGAGGACTACAATGAGCAGTTCTTC. Its translation: CASSQERREDYNEQFF.

The rearrangement joins TRBV5-8 to TRBJ1-2; D is ambiguous. Germline CDR1 SGHTS, CDR2 YDEGEE. The CDR3 runs to 15 residues. Trimming shortened V by 2 bases and J by 7 bases, and 18 bases separated the two germline ends. CDR3 sequence reads: CASSFQPLASGGYTF. The CDR3 DNA reads as TGTGCCAGCAGCTTCCAGCCCCTCGCCAGTGGTGGCTACACCTTC.

This clonotype was detected only once. Written as DNA, the CDR3 is TGTGCCAGCAGCCTCCAAAACAAGGAATACAATGAGCAGTTCTTC. This gives the protein CASSLQNKEYNEQFF. V and J are TRBV7-3 and TRBJ2-1, with no clear D. The germline V gene encodes CDR1 SGHTA and CDR2 FQGTGA. V was shortened by 5 bases and J by 4 bases, with 15 bases between the two germline ends. There are 15 residues in the CDR3.

This clonotype occurred a few times. The rearrangement links TRBV4-3 to TRBJ2-6, with D hard to call. CDR3 length: 19 amino acids. Trimming removed 0 bases at V and 0 bases at J, with 15 bases between. The germline V gene has CDR1 LGHNA and CDR2 YSLEER. Here the CDR3 DNA reads TGCGCCAGCAGCCAAGATCCCGAGACCTTAAGCTCTGGGGCCAACGTCCTGACTTTC. Amino acid sequence: CASSQDPETLSSGANVLTF.

This rearrangement joins TRBV7-9 to TRBJ2-5, with 7 nucleotides matching TRBD1. CDR3 length equals 17 residues. Germline CDR1 is SEHNR and CDR2 is FQNEAQ (reference sequence). The V segment lost 0 bases and the J segment 2 bases; nucleotides outside the gene matches: 9. CDR3 protein: CASSLASGQKGQETQYF. DNA for the CDR3: TGTGCCAGCAGCTTAGCATCGGGACAGAAAGGACAAGAGACCCAGTACTTC.

V and J are TRBV6-2 or TRBV6-3 and TRBJ2-5, with a tentative D call TRBD2 (6 bases). Germline V CDR1 and CDR2: MNHEY, SVGEGT. The CDR3 length is 17 residues. With 5 bases removed from V and 2 bases from J, the gap between germline ends came to 21 bases. CDR3 sequence reads: CASSLARLVLPQETQYF. The CDR3 DNA reads as TGTGCCAGCAGTCTGGCCCGACTAGTTTTGCCTCAAGAGACCCAGTACTTC.

The chain combines TRBV4-1 with TRBJ1-1; D may be TRBD1 (6 bases). V shed 0 bases and J shed 10 bases, with 15 bases lying between them. The CDR3 extends over 14 amino acids. Germline CDR1 and CDR2: MGHRA and YSYEKL. The DNA of the CDR3 is TGCGCCAGCAGCCAAGATCGCCAGGGGCACGTAGCTTTCTTT. As protein: CASSQDRQGHVAFF.

This clonotype has just one count. The rearrangement links TRBV10-1 to TRBJ2-3, with 9 positions matching TRBD2. The V gene's germline CDR1 is WNHNN and CDR2 SYGVQD (reference sequence). Trimming at V came to 2 bases and at J to 4 bases, leaving 4 bases not matched to a gene. CDR3 length: 15 amino acids. This CDR3 is CASSERAGGSDTQYF. CDR3 in DNA: TGCGCCAGCAGTGAGCGAGCGGGAGGATCAGATACGCAGTATTTT.

The chain has TRBV6-6 and TRBJ2-7; 7 nucleotides agree with TRBD2. Germline V gives CDR1 MNHNY, CDR2 SVGAGI (reference sequence). The V segment lost 2 bases and the J segment 4 bases; nucleotides outside the gene matches: 2. The CDR3 consists of 13 residues. CDR3 amino acids: CASSYVGGYEQYF. In DNA form, the CDR3 reads TGTGCCAGCAGTTACGTGGGGGGGTACGAGCAGTACTTC.

As for this clonotype: One end of the junction varies from germline; a read error may be responsible. The genes are TRBV28 and TRBJ2-1; possibly TRBD1 or TRBD2 for D (6 bases each). CDR1 and CDR2 (germline): MDHEN, SYDVKM. The CDR3 is 14 amino acids. The CDR3 DNA is TGCGCCAGCAGCCTCGTTATGGGGGGCACTAGGGAGTTCTTC. Protein product: CASSLVMGGTREFF.

The chain recombines TRBV4-3 with TRBJ2-1; no reliable D call. Per germline, CDR1 LGHNA and CDR2 YSLEER. With 4 bases removed from V and 4 bases from J, the gap between germline ends came to 14 bases. This CDR3 has 15 amino acids. CDR3 amino acids: CASSPSTRAYNEQFF. In DNA form, the CDR3 reads TGCGCCAGCAGCCCCTCTACAAGGGCATACAATGAGCAGTTCTTC.

There are many counts of this clonotype. This chain uses TRBV7-9 with TRBJ2-3; D remains unclear. Germline CDR1 SEHNR, CDR2 FQNEAQ (reference sequence). This CDR3 spans 12 amino acids. V gave up 4 bases and J gave up 10 bases, with 12 bases separating them. DNA of the CDR3: TGTGCCAGCAGCTCAGTCCACCCGGCGCAGTATTTT. This sequence encodes CASSSVHPAQYF.

This clonotype was counted between two and nine times. This chain joins TRBV6-1 and TRBJ1-3; D possibly corresponds to TRBD1 (6 bases). Trimming removed 5 bases from V and 4 bases from J, with 21 bases in between. There are 17 residues in the CDR3. Per the germline V gene, CDR1 is MNHNS and CDR2 is SASEGT. CDR3 amino acids: CASSTGVLGGPGNTIYF. CDR3 coding DNA: TGTGCCAGCAGTACAGGCGTGTTAGGGGGGCCAGGAAACACCATATATTTT.

This clonotype was seen a few times. The chain uses TRBV20-1 and TRBJ2-1; possible D gene TRBD2, 6 bases. There are 14 residues in the CDR3. Trimming took off 1 base at V and 13 bases at J, with 20 bases between the two ends. Germline CDR1 and CDR2: DFQATT and SNEGSKA (reference sequence). The CDR3: CSARGGTDNRIQFF. The DNA of the CDR3 is TGCAGTGCTAGAGGCGGGACGGACAACCGGATTCAGTTCTTC.

This chain uses TRBV2 with TRBJ2-5; the D is unclear. CDR3 length: 14 residues. Trimming stripped 4 bases from V and 3 bases from J, with 12 bases between. Germline values: CDR1 SNHLY, CDR2 FYNNEI. The CDR3 protein is CASSGPSSEETQYF. The CDR3 nucleotides are TGTGCCAGCAGTGGGCCATCCTCCGAAGAGACCCAGTACTTC.